One sample yielded the 19 T cell receptor beta chains listed below, sequenced in a study of PD-1 blockade in classical Hodgkin lymphoma. Profiled with immunoSEQ multiplex PCR; TCRdb holds only in-frame clones, not every one. The profile shows around 92,000 clones, 83% of them singletons. Time point indicated: cycle 4 day 1 (C4D1), after five to seven weeks of nivolumab. All trial patients relapsed after autologous stem cell transplantation. The sample was peripheral blood mononuclear cells (PBMCs), taken before the fourth cycle of nivolumab. These receptor sequences come from a human donor with classical Hodgkin lymphoma.

This clone was recorded only once. The chain has TRBV19 and TRBJ2-7, with D unclear. In germline, CDR1 is LNHDA, CDR2 SQIVND (reference sequence). This CDR3 is 11 amino acids long. The V end lost 5 bases, the J end lost 3 bases, and 5 bases lay between the germline ends. CDR3 sequence: CASSGFYEQYF. DNA of the CDR3: TGTGCCAGTAGTGGGTTCTACGAGCAGTACTTC.

The chain couples TRBV10-3 to TRBJ2-3; D perhaps matches TRBD2 (6 bases). Germline-derived CDR1 and CDR2 are ENHRY and SYGVKD. Trimming left V 4 bases short and J 5 bases short, with 13 bases between. The length of the CDR3 is 14 residues. The CDR3 nucleotides read TGTGCCATCAGTGGTAGAGAGGAGGGAGATACGCAGTATTTT. Its protein product is CAISGREEGDTQYF.

The chain uses TRBV7-9 and TRBJ1-1; perhaps TRBD1 as D (5 bases). The germline V gene has CDR1 SEHNR and CDR2 FQNEAQ (reference sequence). V was cut by 8 bases and J by 5 bases, with 15 bases left in between. This CDR3 has 13 amino acids. Written as DNA, the CDR3 is TGTGCCAGCGACAAGGAGGGGCGGACTGAAGCTTTCTTT. Translation gives CASDKEGRTEAFF. Full variable domain (outside the CDR3, taken from reference TRBV7-9 and TRBJ1-1): DTGVSQNPRHKITKRGQNVTFRCDPISEHNRLYWYRQTLGQGPEFLTYFQNEAQLEKSRLLSDRFSAERPKGSFSTLEIQRTEQGDSAMYLCASDKEGRTEAFFGQGTRLTVV.

The gene calls are TRBV28 and TRBJ2-5, with 11 bases matching TRBD2. The J segment lost 4 bases and the V segment lost 2 bases, leaving 6 bases of the junction unmatched. CDR1 is MDHEN and CDR2 is SYDVKM in the germline V gene. The CDR3 has 16 amino acids. The CDR3 nucleotides read TGTGCCAGCAGTTTAGTTGGGCTAGCGGGAGGAGAGACCCAGTACTTC. Translating it yields CASSLVGLAGGETQYF. Variable domain in full (rest from reference TRBV28 and TRBJ2-5): DVKVTQSSRYLVKRTGEKVFLECVQDMDHENMFWYRQDPGLGLRLIYFSYDVKMKEKGDIPEGYSVSREKKERFSLILESASTNQTSMYLCASSLVGLAGGETQYFGPGTRLLVL.

V usage is TRBV28 and J usage is TRBJ2-3; D perhaps matches TRBD1 (6 bases). V lost 2 bases, J lost 0 bases, and 18 bases lay in between. Germline V gene lookup returns CDR1 MDHEN and CDR2 SYDVKM. The CDR3 contains 18 residues. This CDR3 is CASSLTFKTRGSTDTQYF. In DNA form, the CDR3 reads TGTGCCAGCAGTTTAACATTTAAAACTAGGGGGAGCACAGATACGCAGTATTTT. Full variable domain (outside the CDR3, taken from reference TRBV28 and TRBJ2-3): DVKVTQSSRYLVKRTGEKVFLECVQDMDHENMFWYRQDPGLGLRLIYFSYDVKMKEKGDIPEGYSVSREKKERFSLILESASTNQTSMYLCASSLTFKTRGSTDTQYFGPGTRLTVL.

J is TRBJ2-3 and V is TRBV7-2; TRBD2 aligns across 12 bases. The CDR3 length is 18 residues. Germline CDR1 is SGHTA and CDR2 is FQGNSA. The V segment lost 5 bases and the J segment 0 bases; nucleotides outside the gene matches: 9. The CDR3 here is CASSVGLAGGLSTDTQYF. The CDR3 DNA reads TGTGCCAGCAGCGTGGGGCTAGCGGGGGGGCTTAGCACAGATACGCAGTATTTT.

The rearrangement joins TRBV2 to TRBJ2-7; weak D call: TRBD1 (5 bases). V lost 4 bases and J lost 3, with 10 bases in between. CDR1 SNHLY and CDR2 FYNNEI come from the germline V gene. This CDR3 has 13 amino acids. As DNA, the CDR3 is TGTGCCAGCAGTGGACAGCTCGGCTACGAGCAGTACTTC. Encoded protein: CASSGQLGYEQYF.

The chain is built from TRBV15 and TRBJ2-2, with D uncertain. Trimming took off 0 bases at V and 1 base at J, with 0 bases between the two ends. This CDR3 contains 13 residues. Germline CDR1 is LNHNV and CDR2 is YYDKDF (reference sequence). CDR3 bases: TGTGCCACCAGCAGAGAGAACACCGGGGAGCTGTTTTTT. Translation: CATSRENTGELFF.

The rearrangement uses TRBV7-6 and TRBJ2-5; D is unresolved. CDR1 is SGHVS, CDR2 FNYEAQ, per germline. Deletions cut 1 base from V and 7 bases from J, with 16 bases between. This CDR3 comprises 15 residues. This CDR3 is CASSLGAAGVGTQYF. CDR3 nucleotide sequence: TGTGCCAGCAGCTTAGGGGCGGCTGGGGTAGGGACCCAGTACTTC.

The chain links TRBV19 to TRBJ2-7, with D possibly matching TRBD2 (5 bases). CDR3 length equals 12 residues. V dropped 3 bases and J dropped 4 bases, with 7 bases sitting between them. CDR1 is LNHDA and CDR2 is SQIVND in the germline V gene (reference sequence). This CDR3 is CASSIPGYEQYF. CDR3 DNA sequence: TGTGCCAGTAGTATCCCGGGGTACGAGCAGTACTTC.

The chain uses TRBV5-1 and TRBJ2-5; D not certain. The V end lost 2 bases, the J end lost 4 bases, and 9 bases lay between the germline ends. The CDR3 covers 13 residues. Germline V gene lookup returns CDR1 SGHRS and CDR2 YFSETQ. The CDR3 bases are TGCGCCAGCAGCTTCGTCTTCGGAGAGACCCAGTACTTC. Protein product: CASSFVFGETQYF.

V is TRBV5-5 and J is TRBJ2-7, with TRBD1 identical over 8 bases. V lost 0 bases to trimming and J lost 3 bases; unmatched junction nucleotides: 8. The CDR3 consists of 16 residues. Germline assignment: CDR1 SGHKS and CDR2 YYEKEE (reference sequence). The CDR3 DNA is TGTGCCAGCAGCTTGGGCCCGACAGGGGATCTCTACGAGCAGTACTTC. Residues: CASSLGPTGDLYEQYF.

The chain employs TRBV10-3 and TRBJ2-3; tentatively, D is TRBD2 (5 bases). Per the germline V gene, CDR1 is ENHRY and CDR2 is SYGVKD. The germline V and J ends were trimmed by 6 bases and 1 base, with 14 bases remaining between them. The CDR3 is 15 amino acids. CDR3 bases: TGTGCCATCAGAAACGGGGAGTGGGGCACAGATACGCAGTATTTT. Residues: CAIRNGEWGTDTQYF.

This clone was found once. This chain uses TRBV6-4 with TRBJ1-5, with 11 bases that match TRBD1. CDR1 and CDR2 (germline): MRHNA, SNTAGT. The CDR3 has 15 residues. V trimming: 4 bases; J trimming: 5 bases; junction bases outside the gene matches: 4. CDR3: CASSGRDRGYQPQHF. CDR3 sequence (DNA): TGTGCCAGCAGTGGCCGGGACAGGGGGTATCAGCCCCAGCATTTT.

The chain has TRBV2 and TRBJ2-3, with D perhaps matching TRBD1 or TRBD2 (7 bases each). Germline-derived CDR1 and CDR2 are SNHLY and FYNNEI. The CDR3 loop spans 15 amino acids. Trimming took off 7 bases at V and 4 bases at J, with 18 bases between the two ends. DNA for the CDR3: TGTGCCAGCATGCCAGCGGGACAGTATCCAGATACGCAGTATTTT. The encoded protein is CASMPAGQYPDTQYF.

This clone was detected a few times. The chain recombines TRBV7-2 with TRBJ1-1; D is ambiguous. The CDR3 runs 15 residues. With 2 bases removed from V and 0 bases from J, the gap between germline ends came to 10 bases. Germline lookup yields CDR1 SGHTA and CDR2 FQGNSA. CDR3 residues: CASSLRETLNTEAFF. The CDR3 DNA reads as TGTGCCAGCAGCTTACGAGAAACTTTGAACACTGAAGCTTTCTTT.

This clone appeared once. The chain uses TRBV19 and TRBJ2-4; TRBD1 aligns across 7 bases. The CDR3 is made up of 13 amino acids. V was clipped by 3 bases and J by 6 bases; unmatched bases: 2. CDR1 is LNHDA, CDR2 SQIVND, per germline (reference sequence). In DNA form, the CDR3 reads TGTGCCAGTAGTATCGGGGACAGAAACATTCAGTACTTC. Amino acids: CASSIGDRNIQYF.

This rearrangement joins TRBV6-4 to TRBJ2-1, with 7 bases identical to TRBD2. The CDR3 runs 16 residues. The germline V gene encodes CDR1 MRHNA and CDR2 SNTAGT. After removal of 3 bases from V and 1 base from J, the junction contained 6 bases not matched to a gene. DNA of the CDR3: TGTGCCAGCAGTGAGGGCGGGAGTGTGTCCTACAATGAGCAGTTCTTC. It specifies CASSEGGSVSYNEQFF.

The gene calls are TRBV29-1 and TRBJ2-7, with 10 bases aligning to TRBD1. Unmatched junction bases numbered 25, after V lost 7 bases and J lost 10 bases. The V gene's germline CDR1 is SQVTM and CDR2 ANQGSEA. The CDR3 is 17 amino acids. CDR3 amino acids: CSATLPKNGTGDRIQYF. CDR3 sequence (DNA): TGCAGCGCGACTCTGCCCAAAAACGGGACAGGGGATAGAATTCAGTACTTC.